One TCR beta chain is described in this entry. Its antigen is unknown. Per-nucleotide qualities are absent, and no much larger clonotype sits a single base away. This sample stems from a study of CD8 T cells in ankylosing spondylitis (dated by TCRdb to about 2017). Notes on the research overall: The study profiled T cell receptor beta repertoires in healthy donors and ankylosing spondylitis patients to find disease-linked TCR variants. In total, the full study cohort was made up of about 99 healthy donors and more than 20 ankylosing spondylitis patients. Samples of peripheral blood were taken, and for ankylosing spondylitis patients, synovial fluid was collected as well. Points the paper makes about the study in general: The disease-linked clones were reported as significantly enriched in matched synovial fluid samples from ankylosing spondylitis patients. Some motif variants had previously been reported in the synovial fluid and blood of reactive arthritis patients, which suggests shared mechanisms of disease initiation. A TCR beta motif made up of eight highly homologous amino acid variants appeared to be characteristic of blood from ankylosing spondylitis patients. In peripheral blood, the disease-linked clones were found at relatively low frequencies and had a CD8+ phenotype.

Sequenced using an Illumina HiSeq 2500. Quantitative 5'-RACE with molecular barcodes was the method used to prepare the TCR beta libraries. The study's processing was this. Disease-linked TCR variants were identified with a new computational method built on a probabilistic model of VDJ rearrangement. The public reads were reanalyzed by TCRdb: fastp trimming at Q25, MiXCR alignment, in-frame beta chains only. For every CDR3 protein sequence, its rows merge into one entry that carries the most common genes and DNA. The V and J calls shown here were made by TCRdb, not taken from the authors' results. The sample profile shows roughly 450,000 distinct CDR3 sequences; roughly a quarter of them were found once. The top ten clonotypes cover 0.85% to 1% of the sample. V lost 1 base and J lost 3 bases; the stretch between them is 9 bases long. The germline V gene encodes CDR1 LGHDT and CDR2 YNNKEL (reference sequence). Measured from the cysteine to the phenylalanine, the CDR3 is 14 residues long. Only the CDR3 region is kept as DNA, spanning 42 bases read in frame from base 1.

The sequencing input was blood, either unsorted or a sorted T cell fraction (not recorded which). The receptor comes from a male donor with ankylosing spondylitis. Here the chain combines TRBV3-1 and TRBJ1-1, with TRBD1 perhaps the D gene, on 5 matching bases. The sequenced DNA is TGTGCCAGCAGCCAAGCAGGGTCGGACACTGAAGCTTTCTTT. Its protein reads: CASSQAGSDTEAFF.